This is a list of T cell receptor beta chains from one sample in a study of T cells in Graves' hyperthyroidism and ophthalmopathy. TCRdb called the multiplex PCR reads again in MiXCR, with one record for every CDR3 protein. In the table there are around 580,000 distinct CDR3 sequences, 15% to 20% of which are singletons. Sequenced input: blood. The receptors originated from a young woman with Graves' hyperthyroidism. CDR3s include the opening cysteine and the closing phenylalanine or tryptophan. D genes are given only for firm matches. The listing skips clone size in some rows; elsewhere it reads once, few, many or a size class.

CDR3 | DNA | J | size | V | D
CASSLAGRKSNQPQHF | TGTGCCAGCAGTTTGGCTGGACGGAAAAGCAATCAGCCCCAGCATTTT | TRBJ1-5 | few | TRBV12-3/TRBV12-4 | -
CASSFKEGVPNEKLFF | TGTGCCAGCAGCTTCAAGGAGGGGGTCCCTAATGAAAAACTGTTTTTT | TRBJ1-4 | few | TRBV7-2 | -
CASSLPRVGANVLTF | TGTGCCAGCAGTCTACCCAGGGTTGGGGCCAACGTCCTGACTTTC | TRBJ2-6 | few | TRBV12-3/TRBV12-4 | -
CASSLGALYGYTF | TGTGCCAGCAGCCTAGGAGCTCTCTATGGCTACACCTTC | TRBJ1-2 | many | TRBV3-1 | -
CASSEGTGPEQYF | TGTGCCAGCAGCGAGGGGACAGGCCCCGAGCAGTACTTC | TRBJ2-7 | many | TRBV11-1 | TRBD1
CASSTGGRGTEAFF | TGTGCCAGCAGCACCGGAGGCAGGGGCACTGAAGCTTTCTTT | TRBJ1-1 | many | TRBV7-2 | -
CASSFPDATEAFF | TGTGCCAGCAGCTTCCCGGATGCCACTGAAGCTTTCTTT | TRBJ1-1 | many | TRBV11-3 | -
CASSLYRQGLPYNEQFF | TGTGCCAGCAGCTTGTACCGACAGGGCCTCCCCTACAATGAGCAGTTCTTC | TRBJ2-1 | - | TRBV5-8 | TRBD1
CASSPGWANYGYTF | TGTGCCAGCAGCCCCGGTTGGGCTAACTATGGCTACACCTTC | TRBJ1-2 | - | TRBV7-3 | -
CSARPTRYNEQFF | TGCAGTGCTAGACCGACTAGGTACAATGAGCAGTTCTTC | TRBJ2-1 | many | TRBV20-1 | -
CASSLWSSGNNEQFF | TGTGCCAGCAGTTTATGGTCTAGCGGGAACAATGAGCAGTTCTTC | TRBJ2-1 | - | TRBV2 | TRBD2
CASSHPSLAGASDTQYF | TGTGCCAGCAGCCACCCTTCTCTAGCGGGGGCTTCGGATACGCAGTATTTT | TRBJ2-3 | many | TRBV3-1 | TRBD2
CASSVVGRFTDTQYF | TGTGCCAGCAGCGTAGTGGGAAGGTTCACAGATACGCAGTATTTT | TRBJ2-3 | - | TRBV9 | -
CSARGSGGGAPNEQFF | TGCAGTGCTAGAGGTTCTGGCGGGGGGGCCCCGAATGAGCAGTTCTTC | TRBJ2-1 | few | TRBV20-1 | TRBD2
CASSQGLWGNTEAFF | TGCGCCAGCAGCCAAGGCCTCTGGGGGAACACTGAAGCTTTCTTT | TRBJ1-1 | - | TRBV4-3 | -
CAWSVRYEQYF | TGTGCCTGGAGTGTCCGATACGAGCAGTACTTC | TRBJ2-7 | - | TRBV30 | -
CASSFSRSGGGNSPLHF | TGTGCCAGCAGCTTCTCACGTAGCGGGGGAGGCAATTCACCCCTCCACTTT | TRBJ1-6 | - | TRBV7-9 | -
CSARDGLGYGYTF | TGCAGTGCTAGAGATGGGTTAGGCTATGGCTACACCTTC | TRBJ1-2 | many | TRBV20-1 | -
CSVKDGTYEQYF | TGCAGCGTCAAGGACGGAACCTACGAGCAGTACTTC | TRBJ2-7 | few | TRBV29-1 | -
CSATDRNQPQHF | TGCAGTGCAACGGACAGGAATCAGCCCCAGCATTTT | TRBJ1-5 | - | TRBV20-1 | TRBD1